The 27 T cell receptor beta chains below were found in one sample sequenced in a study of T cell repertoires in cytomegalovirus infection. Their antigen targets remain unknown. TCRdb reprocessed the reads via MiXCR and lists one record per CDR3 protein. The sample includes approximately 770,000 distinct CDR3 sequences, around 29% of them seen just once. Sequences were derived from cultured CD8+ T cells from PBMCs, sampled from culture after CMV antigen stimulation. All receptors derive from a human donor in good health (CMV status not recorded). Some clones in this sample may be carry-over from other donors' samples.

This clonotype came up a few times. The J gene is TRBJ2-3, the V gene TRBV2, with no clear D. Germline lookup yields CDR1 SNHLY and CDR2 FYNNEI. V shed 1 base and J shed 4 bases, with 6 bases lying between them. The CDR3 has 13 amino acids. The DNA of the CDR3 is TGTGCCAGCAGTGAAGACCGGGCAGATACGCAGTATTTT. Translating gives CASSEDRADTQYF.

This clonotype was seen more than once but under ten times. This rearrangement joins TRBV6-2 or TRBV6-3 to TRBJ2-5; D unresolved. Germline CDR1 is MNHEY and CDR2 is SVGEGT. The CDR3 runs 14 residues. V was pared by 0 bases and J by 5 bases, with 10 bases between. CDR3 protein: CASSYSLGGETQYF. CDR3 DNA sequence: TGTGCCAGCAGTTACTCGCTGGGCGGCGAGACCCAGTACTTC.

This clonotype was counted between two and nine times. The chain joins TRBV6-6 to TRBJ2-5; 11 positions match TRBD1. The ends lost 1 base at V and 5 bases at J; junction bases unmatched: 12. Germline V gene data show CDR1 as MNHNY and CDR2 as SVGAGI (reference sequence). CDR3 size: 18 residues. CDR3 loop: CASSYWDPGQGGAETQYF. The CDR3, as DNA: TGTGCCAGCAGTTACTGGGATCCGGGACAGGGGGGAGCTGAGACCCAGTACTTC.

This clonotype was detected many times. V gene TRBV7-9 combines with J gene TRBJ1-4, with TRBD1 as a possible D gene (6 bases). The V and J ends lost 5 bases and 5 bases respectively, with 18 bases between them. The CDR3 is made up of 16 amino acids. Germline V lookup: CDR1 SEHNR, CDR2 FQNEAQ (reference sequence). Here the CDR3 DNA reads TGTGCCAGCAGCCTTTCTAGCGGACAGATGAATGAAAAACTGTTTTTT. Translation gives CASSLSSGQMNEKLFF.

This clonotype appeared a few times. Written as DNA, the CDR3 is TGCGCCAGCAGTGATGGGCTGATTAAAGAGACCCAGTACTTC. It encodes CASSDGLIKETQYF. The chain couples TRBV10-2 to TRBJ2-5; D remains ambiguous. Trimming shortened V by 3 bases and J by 3 bases, and 11 bases separated the two germline ends. Germline CDR1 and CDR2: WSHSY and SAAADI. CDR3 size: 14 residues.

The chain uses TRBV6-6 and TRBJ2-2; D perhaps matches TRBD2 (5 bases). The CDR3 length is 13 residues. Looked up from germline, CDR1 is MNHNY and CDR2 is SVGAGI (reference sequence). V lost 7 bases and J lost 7, with 13 bases in between. CDR3 nucleotides: TGTGCCAGCAACCCCCGAGGAGGCGGGGAGCTGTTTTTT. Residues: CASNPRGGGELFF.

The V gene is TRBV20-1, the J gene TRBJ1-1; tentatively, D is TRBD1 (6 bases). The CDR3 length is 13 residues. Germline-derived CDR1 and CDR2 are DFQATT and SNEGSKA (reference sequence). Trimming shortened V by 3 bases and J by 1 base, and 9 bases separated the two germline ends. Here the CDR3 reads CSASMGQNTEAFF. The CDR3 coding sequence is TGCAGTGCTAGCATGGGACAGAACACTGAAGCTTTCTTT.

The gene calls are TRBV12-3 or TRBV12-4 and TRBJ2-6; no reliable D call. The CDR3 is 14 residues long. Trimming stripped 7 bases from V and 1 base from J, with 8 bases between. The CDR3 coding sequence is TGTGCCAGCATGAGCATATCTGGGGCCAACGTCCTGACTTTC. Translating gives CASMSISGANVLTF.

The count of this clonotype is one. The J gene is TRBJ2-3, the V gene TRBV24-1; D ambiguous. The CDR3 length is 12 residues. CDR1 KGHDR and CDR2 SFDVKD come from the germline V gene. Trimming cost V 5 bases and J 2 bases, with 4 bases left between them. CDR3: CATSGSTDTQYF. The CDR3 DNA follows: TGTGCCACCAGTGGATCCACAGATACGCAGTATTTT.

V gene TRBV6-6 combines with J gene TRBJ2-5, with 10 bases identical to TRBD2. V lost 5 bases, J lost 7 bases, and 10 bases stayed unmatched. The germline CDR1 and CDR2 sequences are MNHNY and SVGAGI (reference sequence). This CDR3 has 15 amino acids. CDR3 in DNA: TGTGCCAGCAGTGACCATGGGACTAGCGAGGGGACCCAGTACTTC. Its translation: CASSDHGTSEGTQYF.

The chain couples TRBV5-6 to TRBJ2-2; D call uncertain. The ends were cut back, 7 bases at V and 2 bases at J, with 9 bases in the middle. This CDR3 comprises 13 residues. CDR1 is SGHDT, CDR2 YYEEEE, per germline. CDR3 nucleotides: TGTGCCAGCCAAATAGATAACACCGGGGAGCTGTTTTTT. Protein: CASQIDNTGELFF.

CDR3 sequence: CSARTVSSYEQYV. Here the CDR3 DNA reads TGCAGTGCTAGGACAGTCAGCTCCTACGAGCAGTACGTC. This chain uses TRBV20-1 with TRBJ2-7; D might be TRBD1 (5 bases). Germline V gene sequence: CDR1 DFQATT, CDR2 SNEGSKA (reference sequence). With 3 bases removed from V and 0 bases from J, the gap between germline ends came to 9 bases. CDR3 size: 13 residues.

The gene calls are TRBV7-9 and TRBJ2-7; D is uncertain. The germline V gene has CDR1 SEHNR and CDR2 FQNEAQ (reference sequence). V shed 10 bases and J shed 2 bases, with 12 bases lying between them. CDR3 length: 12 amino acids. The CDR3 here is CAISGGTYEQYF. The CDR3 nucleotides read TGTGCCATATCAGGTGGAACCTACGAGCAGTACTTC.

The chain employs TRBV27 and TRBJ1-6, with D uncertain. Germline V gene data show CDR1 as MNHEY and CDR2 as SMNVEV (reference sequence). The CDR3 runs 20 residues. The V and J ends lost 3 bases and 0 bases respectively, with 21 bases between them. CDR3 loop: CASSLTGWEEGGSYNSPLHF. In DNA, the CDR3 is TGTGCCAGCAGTTTGACCGGTTGGGAAGAGGGTGGCTCCTATAATTCACCCCTCCACTTT.

The chain joins TRBV12-5 to TRBJ2-7; either TRBD1 or TRBD2 may fit D (5 bases each). With 6 bases removed from V and 7 bases from J, the gap between germline ends came to 13 bases. Germline CDR1 reads LGHNT; CDR2 reads FRNRAP. There are 12 residues in the CDR3. CDR3 residues: CASGTGPLEQYF. In DNA form, the CDR3 reads TGTGCTAGTGGCACGGGACCATTGGAGCAGTACTTC.

A few counts support this clonotype. This CDR3 is CASIYSGGPWGTEAFF. The CDR3 DNA reads as TGTGCCAGCATCTACTCAGGGGGTCCGTGGGGCACTGAAGCTTTCTTT. The gene calls are TRBV6-5 and TRBJ1-1; 7 bases are shared with TRBD1. CDR3 size: 16 residues. The germline V gene has CDR1 MNHEY and CDR2 SVGAGI. Trimming removed 7 bases from V and 4 bases from J; junction bases left unmatched: 15.

This clonotype came up many times. The chain couples TRBV12-3 or TRBV12-4 to TRBJ1-3; tentative D call: TRBD1 (5 bases). The germline V and J ends were trimmed by 4 bases and 2 bases, with 9 bases remaining between them. The CDR3 has 14 residues. The CDR3 loop is CASSSRVTGNTIYF. CDR3 in DNA: TGTGCCAGCAGTTCCAGGGTAACTGGAAACACCATATATTTT.

This chain links TRBV5-1 with TRBJ2-1; 7 bases align to TRBD1. The junction had 20 bases not matched to a gene; V was cut back by 0 bases and J by 8 bases. The CDR3 totals 19 residues. Germline loops: CDR1 SGHRS, CDR2 YFSETQ. DNA of the CDR3: TGCGCCAGCAGCTTGGTTCCTACAGGGGTGGTGGGCCATACCGATGAGCAGTTCTTC. Residues: CASSLVPTGVVGHTDEQFF.

This rearrangement joins TRBV4-1 to TRBJ2-3; the D gene is possibly TRBD2 (6 bases). The V end was cut by 0 bases, the J end by 0 bases, with 16 bases between. The CDR3 is made up of 18 amino acids. Germline V gives CDR1 MGHRA, CDR2 YSYEKL. CDR3 amino acids: CASSQDPGLWTSTDTQYF. The CDR3 DNA sequence: TGCGCCAGCAGCCAAGACCCGGGACTCTGGACGAGCACAGATACGCAGTATTTT.

The J gene is TRBJ2-3, the V gene TRBV2, with D possibly being TRBD1 (9 bases). Germline V CDR1 and CDR2: SNHLY, FYNNEI. Trimming took off 7 bases at V and 0 bases at J, with 14 bases between the two ends. This CDR3 region has 15 residues. The CDR3 DNA reads as TGTGCCAGCATAGCGGGACAGGGAAGCACAGATACGCAGTATTTT. Protein product: CASIAGQGSTDTQYF.

This clonotype was seen many times. The rearrangement joins TRBV7-9 to TRBJ2-7, with D tentatively TRBD1 (5 bases). This CDR3 is 12 amino acids long. Trimming shortened V by 5 bases and J by 4 bases, and 9 bases separated the two germline ends. The germline gives CDR1 SEHNR, CDR2 FQNEAQ (reference sequence). CDR3 residues: CASSPGNYEQYF. The CDR3 DNA reads as TGTGCCAGCAGCCCAGGGAATTACGAGCAGTACTTC. Variable domain in full (rest from reference TRBV7-9 and TRBJ2-7): DTGVSQNPRHKITKRGQNVTFRCDPISEHNRLYWYRQTLGQGPEFLTYFQNEAQLEKSRLLSDRFSAERPKGSFSTLEIQRTEQGDSAMYLCASSPGNYEQYFGPGTRLTVT.

This clonotype was detected only a few times. The chain is built from TRBV6-1 and TRBJ2-6; D is undetermined. Trimming took 10 bases from V and 0 from J, leaving 7 bases between them. The CDR3 is 13 amino acids. The germline V gene encodes CDR1 MNHNS and CDR2 SASEGT. As DNA, the CDR3 is TGTGCCATCCGGACCTCTGGGGCCAACGTCCTGACTTTC. It translates to CAIRTSGANVLTF.

This clonotype was detected once. The rearrangement joins TRBV10-3 to TRBJ2-3; D ambiguous. Germline lookup yields CDR1 ENHRY and CDR2 SYGVKD. The CDR3 length is 13 residues. Trimming removed 3 bases at V and 2 bases at J, with 6 bases between. The CDR3 DNA reads as TGTGCCATCAGTGATGGTTCCACAGATACGCAGTATTTT. Translation: CAISDGSTDTQYF.

This clonotype showed up just a few times. The V gene is TRBV7-9, the J gene TRBJ1-2; the D is unclear. CDR1 and CDR2 from the germline V gene are SEHNR and FQNEAQ (reference sequence). The CDR3 has 15 amino acids. Trimming took 1 base from V and 3 from J, leaving 12 bases between them. The CDR3 sequence is CASSLEGSADYGYTF. CDR3 sequence (DNA): TGTGCCAGCAGCTTAGAAGGTTCTGCGGACTATGGCTACACCTTC.

This clonotype was observed a few times. The chain carries TRBV19 and TRBJ2-2; D not certain. The CDR3 has 16 amino acids. Germline values: CDR1 LNHDA, CDR2 SQIVND (reference sequence). Trimming pared 4 bases from V and 1 base from J, leaving 13 bases between. CDR3 sequence reads: CASSTQRFKNTGELFF. Here the CDR3 DNA reads TGTGCCAGTAGTACCCAAAGATTCAAGAACACCGGGGAGCTGTTTTTT.

This clonotype came up a few times. This chain links TRBV4-2 with TRBJ2-1, with D possibly being TRBD2 (5 bases). CDR3 length: 14 residues. Germline lookup yields CDR1 LGHNA and CDR2 YNFKEQ. Trimming took 0 bases from V and 7 from J, leaving 10 bases between them. The CDR3 here is CASSQDRTGNEQFF. The CDR3 DNA reads TGTGCCAGCAGCCAAGATAGAACGGGGAATGAGCAGTTCTTC.

This clonotype showed up just a few times. The V and J genes are TRBV19 and TRBJ2-1; either TRBD1 or TRBD2 may fit D (5 bases each). There are 14 residues in the CDR3. Germline V gives CDR1 LNHDA, CDR2 SQIVND (reference sequence). The ends were cut back, 3 bases at V and 8 bases at J, with 14 bases in the middle. This CDR3 is CASSIGKRGDEQFF. CDR3 coding DNA: TGTGCCAGTAGTATTGGTAAGCGAGGGGATGAGCAGTTCTTC.